This is a list of T cell receptor beta chains from one sample in a study of blood T cell repertoires in COVID-19. TCRdb keeps only in-frame clones here, not all; method: immunoSEQ multiplex PCR. This table holds approximately 300,000 clones, roughly 85% found once. The sample consisted of PBMCs or T cells enriched from blood (not recorded which). Source of these receptors: a woman aged 30 to 39 who had recovered from COVID-19. The CDR3 runs from the conserved cysteine through the conserved F or W. Size values are once, few and many counts, or a class for expanded clones, and some rows have none.

V gene	J gene	clone size	CDR3 protein
TRBV5-4	TRBJ2-1	.	CASSLESRRGSSYNEQFF
TRBV30	TRBJ1-4	.	CAWSFRGQEKLFF
TRBV30	TRBJ1-2	.	CAWSVLGLGGYTF
TRBV4-1	TRBJ1-1	.	CASSQERLFTEAFF
TRBV19	TRBJ2-7	.	CASSPGTGSYEQYF
TRBV9	TRBJ2-7	once	CASSVESWDRGEQYF
TRBV5-1	TRBJ1-6	once	CASSRDSSVALHF
TRBV2	TRBJ1-2	.	CASSPTSTGSYGYTF
TRBV7-9	TRBJ2-1	.	CASSLVSGGVGNEQFF
TRBV10-2	TRBJ1-1	.	CASLERRLNTEAFF
TRBV6-1	TRBJ1-6	.	CASSERQGGNSPLHF
TRBV2	TRBJ2-1	few	CASRGTSGSNSYNEQFF
TRBV27	TRBJ1-6	.	CASSFSGVGNSPLHF
TRBV7-2	TRBJ1-5	.	CASSLGGQGRFNQPQHF
TRBV20-1	TRBJ2-3	.	CSASRGEPLNTQYF
TRBV30	TRBJ1-5	.	CAWSTTGGAPQPQHF
TRBV7-8	TRBJ1-2	.	CASSPPGGHYGYTF
TRBV5-6	TRBJ1-3	.	CASSLRESGGTIYF
TRBV9	TRBJ1-2	.	CASSVDPVRSYGYTF
TRBV6-2/TRBV6-3	TRBJ1-2	few	CASSYGGYGYTF
TRBV30	TRBJ2-5	.	CAWSSSPGLAEQETQYF
TRBV7-3	TRBJ2-2	.	CASSPGSMNTGELFF
TRBV4-3	TRBJ1-2	.	CASSQDRPERYNYGYTF
TRBV3-1/TRBV3-2	TRBJ2-6	.	CASSPNSGANVLTF
TRBV7-2	TRBJ2-2	.	CASSLGGGNTGELFF
TRBV5-1	TRBJ2-7	.	CASSAGTSWGYEQYF
TRBV9	TRBJ2-1	.	CASSVRDSTSEQFF
TRBV19	TRBJ2-7	.	CASSRKGEQSYEQYF
TRBV7-6	TRBJ1-6	few	CASSYGTPTSRSPLHF
TRBV29-1	TRBJ2-3	.	CSVETGVRSDTQYF
TRBV7-3	TRBJ2-3	.	CASSLGVLAGGTDTQYF
TRBV3-1/TRBV3-2	TRBJ2-7	.	CASSQAYGLARGEQYF
TRBV7-8	TRBJ1-1	.	CASAGTNTEAFF
TRBV10-3	TRBJ1-3	few	CAISESPGSGNTIYF
TRBV7-2	TRBJ1-1	few	CASSLVVNTEAFF
TRBV30	TRBJ1-5	once	CAWSEGRGSNQPQHF
TRBV19	TRBJ2-3	.	CASSQDLAGGTDTQYF
TRBV6-2/TRBV6-3	TRBJ1-1	.	CASSKEGGRGMNTEAFF
TRBV5-4	TRBJ2-1	.	CASSYPGTASAEQFF
TRBV11-2	TRBJ1-5	once	CASSAGPYSNQPQHF
TRBV15	TRBJ1-5	few	CATSAGGNQPQHF
TRBV9	TRBJ2-1	.	CASSAPPGAYNEQFF
TRBV18	TRBJ2-3	.	CASQQAGTDTQYF
TRBV4-1	TRBJ1-5	.	CASSPVQSSSNQPQHF
TRBV7-8	TRBJ1-2	.	CASSLGFDVAGYTF
TRBV20-1	TRBJ2-1	few	CSASIPSGMTYNEQFF
TRBV3-1/TRBV3-2	TRBJ2-2	.	CASSQVQDTGELFF
TRBV19	TRBJ1-2	.	CASSRQGVYGYTF
TRBV6-5	TRBJ1-6	.	CASSYFRGRSPLHF
TRBV7-2	TRBJ1-2	.	CASSPSGGGYGYTF
TRBV30	TRBJ1-2	.	CAWAHGSAGYTF
TRBV5-1	TRBJ1-1	.	CASSYRGPLNTEAFF
TRBV5-8	TRBJ1-5	once	CASSWYRDYSNQPQHF
TRBV15	TRBJ2-5	.	CATSRDRGGQYF
TRBV4-3	TRBJ1-2	.	CASSQATRGPEGLNYGYTF
TRBV5-5	TRBJ2-1	.	CASSYRGDYNEQFF
TRBV9	TRBJ2-5	.	CASSGTSAGTQYF
TRBV28	TRBJ2-7	once	CASTGPLSYEQYF
TRBV7-9	TRBJ1-2	.	CASSPPRQGIYGYTF